These 24 T cell receptor beta chains originate from one sample sequenced in a study of shared clonotypes between healthy human individuals. Using immunoSEQ multiplex PCR, the repertoire was profiled, and TCRdb retains in-frame clones only, with some absent. The sample has around 1,000,000 clones, approximately 75% seen once. The sequencing sample was made of memory CD4+ T cells from PBMCs. Described subset: CD45RA-negative fraction. The receptors derive from a man younger than 35 in good health. Some clones in this sample may be carry-over from other donors' samples.

This chain links TRBV21-1 with TRBJ1-5; the table names TRBD1, a call not compared with the DNA. TRBV21-1 is described as a pseudogene. The CDR3 runs 17 residues. CDR3: CASRSPGQGHSNQPQHF. As DNA, the CDR3 is TGTGCCAGCCGCTCCCCGGGACAGGGTCATAGCAATCAGCCCCAGCATTTT.

V is TRBV27 and J is TRBJ1-4; 9 positions agree with TRBD1. The CDR3 contains 14 residues. The germline V gene encodes CDR1 MNHEY and CDR2 SMNVEV (reference sequence). Trimming cost V 5 bases and J 8 bases; bases outside gene matches: 6. CDR3 protein: CASSIQGAGEKLFF. The CDR3 DNA sequence: TGTGCCAGCAGTATACAGGGGGCAGGGGAAAAACTGTTTTTT.

The chain links TRBV7-3 to TRBJ2-1, with 10 bases identical to TRBD2. The CDR3 is 15 amino acids. The germline CDR1 and CDR2 sequences are SGHTA and FQGTGA. J was trimmed by 4 bases and V by 5 bases; bases with no gene match: 5. The chain's CDR3 is CASSGGLARYNEQFF. The CDR3 DNA is TGTGCCAGCAGCGGGGGACTAGCGAGATACAATGAGCAGTTCTTC.

This chain connects TRBV7-8 to TRBJ1-5; possible D gene TRBD1, 5 bases. V lost 2 bases and J 2 bases, leaving 13 bases between the germline ends. There are 16 residues in the CDR3. CDR1 and CDR2 from the germline V gene are SGHVS and FQNEAQ. The CDR3 DNA is TGTGCCAGCAGCTTACGAAGGGGAGAGGGCAATCAGCCCCAGCATTTT. Translated, it gives CASSLRRGEGNQPQHF.

The chain carries TRBV7-9 and TRBJ2-7; TRBD2 is a possible D gene (6 bases). The CDR3 is 14 amino acids. V was trimmed by 3 bases and J by 6 bases, leaving 15 bases between them. CDR1 is SEHNR and CDR2 is FQNEAQ in the germline V gene (reference sequence). CDR3 coding DNA: TGTGCCAGCAGCTTGGGAGGCCACGATTCCGAGCAGTACTTC. It specifies CASSLGGHDSEQYF.

This clone was seen once. J is TRBJ2-5 and V is TRBV6-6, with 7 bases aligning to TRBD1. V lost 6 bases to trimming and J lost 5 bases; unmatched junction nucleotides: 6. Germline lookup yields CDR1 MNHNY and CDR2 SVGAGI (reference sequence). This CDR3 has 13 amino acids. CDR3 bases: TGTGCCAGCAGCCACCCGGACAGGGAGACCCAGTACTTC. Translation: CASSHPDRETQYF.

This chain links TRBV6-5 with TRBJ1-2, with D tentatively TRBD1 (5 bases). The CDR3 spans 15 residues. CDR1 is MNHEY and CDR2 is SVGAGI in the germline V gene. Trimming pared 5 bases from V and 7 bases from J, leaving 20 bases between. CDR3 DNA sequence: TGTGCCAGCAGTCACCGATTAACCAACAGGTCTGGCTACACCTTC. It translates to CASSHRLTNRSGYTF.

The chain links TRBV6-1 to TRBJ2-1, with D unclear. The germline V gene has CDR1 MNHNS and CDR2 SASEGT. With 4 bases removed from V and 5 bases from J, the gap between germline ends came to 18 bases. The CDR3 spans 16 residues. This CDR3 is CASSAFYVTGNNEQFF. The DNA for the CDR3 is TGTGCCAGCAGTGCCTTTTATGTCACTGGGAACAATGAGCAGTTCTTC.

The V gene is TRBV15, the J gene TRBJ2-5, with TRBD2 identical over 16 bases. J lost 7 bases, V lost 1 base, and 12 bases had no gene match. CDR3 length: 19 amino acids. CDR1 LNHNV and CDR2 YYDKDF come from the germline V gene (reference sequence). This CDR3 reads CATSRGGGLAGGAAGTQYF. CDR3 nucleotide sequence: TGTGCCACCAGCAGAGGTGGGGGACTAGCGGGAGGGGCCGCAGGGACCCAGTACTTC.

In the case of this clone: A read error may produce the germline difference seen at one junction end. The chain couples TRBV27 to TRBJ2-1, with unresolved D. The V gene's germline CDR1 is MNHEY and CDR2 SMNVEV (reference sequence). This CDR3 comprises 13 residues. DNA for the CDR3: TGTGCCAGCAGTTTATCGGGCTACCATGAGCAGTTCTTC. It translates to CASSLSGYHEQFF.

This chain joins TRBV12-5 and TRBJ2-3; no reliable D call. The V end was cut by 2 bases, the J end by 8 bases, with 8 bases between. The CDR3 is made up of 12 amino acids. Germline V gives CDR1 LGHNT, CDR2 FRNRAP. The CDR3 region has the DNA TGTGCTAGTGGTTTGACCGAGCGTACGCAGTATTTT. Translated: CASGLTERTQYF.

The rearrangement uses TRBV10-3 and TRBJ2-1; the D call may be TRBD1 or TRBD2 (7 bases each). V lost 4 bases, J lost 6 bases, and 13 bases lay in between. The CDR3 covers 14 residues. CDR1 and CDR2 from the germline V gene are ENHRY and SYGVKD. CDR3 sequence reads: CAISAERDSNEQFF. In DNA, the CDR3 is TGTGCCATCAGTGCGGAGCGGGACAGCAATGAGCAGTTCTTC.

The V and J genes are TRBV19 and TRBJ1-4; no clear D gene. V lost 4 bases and J lost 4, with 16 bases in between. The CDR3 is made up of 16 amino acids. Germline CDR1 and CDR2: LNHDA and SQIVND (reference sequence). CDR3 sequence (DNA): TGTGCCAGTAGTAATGCGCGGCAGACTTTTAATGAAAAACTGTTTTTT. Its protein is CASSNARQTFNEKLFF.

The rearrangement links TRBV28 to TRBJ1-2, with TRBD1 matching 7 bases. J gave up 1 base and V 5 bases, and 1 base lay outside the gene matches. Germline V lookup: CDR1 MDHEN, CDR2 SYDVKM. The CDR3 totals 13 residues. Here the CDR3 DNA reads TGTGCCAGCAGTCGGGACAGTAACTATGGCTACACCTTC. It codes for CASSRDSNYGYTF.

The gene calls are TRBV2 and TRBJ2-7; tentatively, D is TRBD1 (5 bases). V was shortened by 11 bases and J by 5 bases, with 16 bases between the two germline ends. This CDR3 has 12 residues. Germline loops: CDR1 SNHLY, CDR2 FYNNEI. For the CDR3, the DNA is TGTGCCCAAAAGGGGAATGAGAACGAGCAGTACTTC. It is translated as CAQKGNENEQYF.

The rearrangement links TRBV15 to TRBJ1-2; 9 bases match TRBD1. The CDR3 is 15 residues long. Per germline, CDR1 LNHNV and CDR2 YYDKDF (reference sequence). Trimming at V came to 3 bases and at J to 4 bases, leaving 6 bases not matched to a gene. The CDR3 bases are TGTGCCACCAGCAGGGGGGACAGGGCGTCCTATGGCTACACCTTC. Translation: CATSRGDRASYGYTF.

V gene TRBV18 combines with J gene TRBJ1-3, with D possibly being TRBD1 (5 bases). Trimming stripped 3 bases from V and 8 bases from J, with 11 bases between. The CDR3 is 13 amino acids. Germline CDR1 KGHSH, CDR2 LQKENI. CDR3 residues: CASSPSKGDTIYF. The CDR3 DNA follows: TGTGCCAGCTCACCGTCCAAAGGGGACACCATATATTTT.

This sequence joins TRBV4-1 and TRBJ1-2; D unresolved. The CDR3 totals 16 residues. In germline, CDR1 is MGHRA, CDR2 YSYEKL. Trimming removed 2 bases from V and 5 bases from J, with 18 bases in between. CDR3 sequence: CASSQPWTEKTYGYTF. The CDR3 DNA follows: TGCGCCAGCAGCCAACCTTGGACGGAGAAAACATATGGCTACACCTTC.

This sequence joins TRBV5-6 and TRBJ2-2, with D hard to call. V lost 1 base and J lost 6, with 16 bases in between. Per germline, CDR1 SGHDT and CDR2 YYEEEE. The CDR3 spans 16 residues. CDR3 sequence: CASSLQAGNRSGELFF. The CDR3 nucleotides are TGTGCCAGCAGCTTGCAGGCAGGTAATAGGTCCGGGGAGCTGTTTTTT.

In regard to this clone: The same CDR3 arises from other DNA sequences in this sample as well. The J gene is TRBJ1-5, the V gene TRBV15, with D possibly matching TRBD1 (5 bases). The V and J ends lost 0 bases and 2 bases respectively, with 5 bases between them. This CDR3 contains 14 residues. Per germline, CDR1 LNHNV and CDR2 YYDKDF (reference sequence). The CDR3 bases are TGTGCCACCAGCAGAGACAGGGGCAATCAGCCCCAGCATTTT. It specifies CATSRDRGNQPQHF. The complete variable domain, with remaining parts taken from reference TRBV15 and TRBJ1-5, reads DAMVIQNPRYQVTQFGKPVTLSCSQTLNHNVMYWYQQKSSQAPKLLFHYYDKDFNNEADTPDNFQSRRPNTSFCFLDIRSPGLGDTAMYLCATSRDRGNQPQHFGDGTRLSIL.

This chain joins TRBV28 and TRBJ1-2; D is unclear. Trimming removed 3 bases at V and 5 bases at J, with 10 bases between. In germline, CDR1 is MDHEN, CDR2 SYDVKM. The length of the CDR3 is 13 residues. The CDR3 bases are TGTGCCAGCAGTTTTCACGAGGGTTATGGCTACACCTTC. Its protein is CASSFHEGYGYTF.

This clone was seen more than once but under ten times. The chain uses TRBV2 and TRBJ1-1, with D tentatively TRBD1 (6 bases). Germline lookup yields CDR1 SNHLY and CDR2 FYNNEI. Trimming cost V 3 bases and J 1 base, with 9 bases left between them. CDR3 length: 14 amino acids. The CDR3 loop is CASSDPQGNTEAFF. The CDR3 bases are TGTGCCAGCAGTGACCCACAGGGGAACACTGAAGCTTTCTTT.

The chain is built from TRBV7-3 and TRBJ2-1; 7 nucleotides align to TRBD2. With 3 bases clipped from V and 7 bases from J, the junction kept 9 bases outside the gene matches. Per germline, CDR1 SGHTA and CDR2 FQGTGA. The CDR3 extends over 15 amino acids. CDR3 sequence reads: CASSLSGMEVNEQFF. The CDR3 bases are TGTGCCAGCAGCTTGAGCGGGATGGAGGTTAATGAGCAGTTCTTC.

The V and J genes are TRBV11-2 and TRBJ2-7; TRBD2 aligns across 8 bases. The CDR3 has 16 amino acids. Trimming at V came to 0 bases and at J to 3 bases, leaving 7 bases not matched to a gene. The germline V gene has CDR1 SGHAT and CDR2 FQNNGV. CDR3 loop: CASSLEGREGHYEQYF. CDR3 coding DNA: TGTGCCAGCAGCTTAGAGGGTCGGGAGGGGCACTACGAGCAGTACTTC.